A single T cell receptor (beta chain) is shown here with its context. The antigen remains unidentified. The PCR made use of 60 Vbeta and 13 Jbeta primers. Clones were sequenced by immunoSEQ multiplex PCR, and TCRdb holds only the in-frame ones, with some missing. The data hold roughly 140,000 clones, with 50% to 75% observed a single time. This entry is derived from a study of cytomegalovirus exposure and HLA in healthy donors. Findings of the study overall: The classifier was said to identify cytomegalovirus status with high specificity and sensitivity. Later analysis indicated greater clonal expansion among HLA-associated TCR beta chains than among equally common other chains. Trimming of TCR beta V- and J-genes showed a link, identified in a later analysis, to a missense DCLRE1C variant.

V was pared by 5 bases and J by 0 bases, with 4 bases of the junction left unmatched. The CDR3 contains 17 residues. Germline CDR1 is SNHLY and CDR2 is FYNNEI. Source material: PBMCs. The rearrangement links TRBV2 to TRBJ2-5; 15 bases fit TRBD2. The TCR originated in a woman aged 25 to 39 in good health and CMV-seropositive. The CDR3 sequence: CASSQGLAGGNQETQYF. The CDR3 DNA is TGTGCCAGCAGTCAAGGACTAGCGGGGGGGAACCAAGAGACCCAGTACTTC.